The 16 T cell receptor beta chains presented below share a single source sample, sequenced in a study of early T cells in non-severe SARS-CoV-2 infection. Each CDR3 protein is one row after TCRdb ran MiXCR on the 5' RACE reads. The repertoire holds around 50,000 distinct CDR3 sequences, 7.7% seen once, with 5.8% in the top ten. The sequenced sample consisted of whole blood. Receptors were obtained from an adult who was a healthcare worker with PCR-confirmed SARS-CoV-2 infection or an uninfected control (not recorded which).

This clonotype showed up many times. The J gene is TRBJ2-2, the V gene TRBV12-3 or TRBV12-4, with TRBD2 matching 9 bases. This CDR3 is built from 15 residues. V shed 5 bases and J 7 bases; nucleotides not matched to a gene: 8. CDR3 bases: TGTGCCAGCAGTCCTAGCGGGGCGTCACGCGGGGAGCTGTTTTTT. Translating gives CASSPSGASRGELFF.

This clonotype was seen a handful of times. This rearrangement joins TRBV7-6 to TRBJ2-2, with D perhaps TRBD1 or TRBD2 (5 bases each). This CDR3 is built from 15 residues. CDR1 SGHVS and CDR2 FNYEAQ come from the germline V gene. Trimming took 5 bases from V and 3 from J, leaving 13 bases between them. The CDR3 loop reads CASSVGTDYTGELFF. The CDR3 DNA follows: TGTGCCAGCAGCGTAGGGACGGACTACACCGGGGAGCTGTTTTTT.

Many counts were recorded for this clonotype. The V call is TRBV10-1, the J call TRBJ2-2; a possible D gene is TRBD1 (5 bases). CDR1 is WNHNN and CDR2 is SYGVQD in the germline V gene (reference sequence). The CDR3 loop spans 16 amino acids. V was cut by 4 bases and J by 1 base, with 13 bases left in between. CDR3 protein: CASSGSRTLNTGELFF. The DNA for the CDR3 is TGCGCCAGCAGTGGGTCCCGGACACTGAACACCGGGGAGCTGTTTTTT.

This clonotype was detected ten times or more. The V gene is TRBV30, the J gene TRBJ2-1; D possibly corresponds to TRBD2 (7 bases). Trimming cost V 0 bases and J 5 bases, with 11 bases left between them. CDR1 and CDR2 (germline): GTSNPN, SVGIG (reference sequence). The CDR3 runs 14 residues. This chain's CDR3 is CAWSVGGGNNEQFF. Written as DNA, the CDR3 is TGTGCCTGGAGTGTAGGGGGGGGCAACAATGAGCAGTTCTTC.

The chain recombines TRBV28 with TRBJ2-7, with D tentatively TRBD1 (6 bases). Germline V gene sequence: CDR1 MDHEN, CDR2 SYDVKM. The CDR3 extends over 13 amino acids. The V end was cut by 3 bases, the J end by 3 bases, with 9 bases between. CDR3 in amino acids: CASSFARGYEQYF. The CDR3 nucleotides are TGTGCCAGCAGTTTCGCCAGGGGCTACGAGCAGTACTTC.

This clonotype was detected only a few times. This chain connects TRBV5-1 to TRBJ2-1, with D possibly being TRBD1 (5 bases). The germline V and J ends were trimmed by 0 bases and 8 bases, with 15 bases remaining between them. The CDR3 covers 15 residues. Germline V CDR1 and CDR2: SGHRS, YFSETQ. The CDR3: CASSLAGLRGDEQFF. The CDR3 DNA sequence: TGCGCCAGCAGCTTGGCAGGGTTGAGAGGAGATGAGCAGTTCTTC.

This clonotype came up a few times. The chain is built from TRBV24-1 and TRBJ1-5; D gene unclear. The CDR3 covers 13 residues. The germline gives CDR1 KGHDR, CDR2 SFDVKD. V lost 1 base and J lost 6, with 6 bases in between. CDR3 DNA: TGTGCCACCAGTGATTTTGGTTTTCAGCCCCAGCATTTT. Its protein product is CATSDFGFQPQHF.

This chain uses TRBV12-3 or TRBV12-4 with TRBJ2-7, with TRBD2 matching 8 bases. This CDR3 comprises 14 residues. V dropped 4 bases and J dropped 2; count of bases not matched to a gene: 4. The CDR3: CASSYSGDTYEQYF. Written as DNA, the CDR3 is TGTGCCAGCAGTTATAGCGGGGACACCTACGAGCAGTACTTC.

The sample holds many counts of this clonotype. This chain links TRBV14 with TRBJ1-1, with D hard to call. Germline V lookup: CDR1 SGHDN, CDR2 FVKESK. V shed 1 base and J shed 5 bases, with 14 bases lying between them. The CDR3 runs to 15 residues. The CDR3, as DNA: TGTGCCAGCAGCCAAGTCGAGACACGAGGAACTGAAGCTTTCTTT. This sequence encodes CASSQVETRGTEAFF.

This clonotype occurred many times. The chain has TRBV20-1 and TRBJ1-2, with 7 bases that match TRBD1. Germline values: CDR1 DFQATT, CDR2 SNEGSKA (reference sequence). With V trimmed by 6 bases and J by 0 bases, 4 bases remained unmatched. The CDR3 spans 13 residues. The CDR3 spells CSARDSANYGYTF. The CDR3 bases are TGCAGTGCGCGGGACAGCGCTAACTATGGCTACACCTTC.

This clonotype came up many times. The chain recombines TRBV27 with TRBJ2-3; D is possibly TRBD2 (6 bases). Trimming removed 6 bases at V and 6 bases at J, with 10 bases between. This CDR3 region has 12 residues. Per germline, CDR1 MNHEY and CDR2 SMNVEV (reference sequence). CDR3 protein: CASRGLADTQYF. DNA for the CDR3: TGTGCCAGCAGGGGACTCGCGGATACGCAGTATTTT.

CDR3 in amino acids: CASSSRQGNSPLHF. The CDR3 DNA reads as TGTGCCAGCAGCTCGCGACAGGGGAATTCACCCCTCCACTTT. V gene TRBV7-9 combines with J gene TRBJ1-6; 8 bases are a match to TRBD1. There are 14 residues in the CDR3. The V gene's germline CDR1 is SEHNR and CDR2 FQNEAQ (reference sequence). After removal of 4 bases from V and 7 bases from J, the junction contained 3 bases not matched to a gene.

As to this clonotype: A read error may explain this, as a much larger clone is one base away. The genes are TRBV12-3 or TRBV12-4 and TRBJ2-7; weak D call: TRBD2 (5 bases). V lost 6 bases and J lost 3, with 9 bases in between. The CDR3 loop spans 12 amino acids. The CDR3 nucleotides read TGTGCCAGCAGCCCCGGGGACTACGAGCAGTACTTC. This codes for CASSPGDYEQYF.

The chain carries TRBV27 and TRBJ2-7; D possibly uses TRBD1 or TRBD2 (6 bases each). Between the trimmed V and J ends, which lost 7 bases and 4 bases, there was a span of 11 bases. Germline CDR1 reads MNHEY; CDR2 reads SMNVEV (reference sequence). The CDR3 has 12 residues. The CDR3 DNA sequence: TGTGCCAGCAAAACAGGGAGGTACGAGCAGTACTTC. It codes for CASKTGRYEQYF.

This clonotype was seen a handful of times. CDR3 loop: CASSPPGALAKNIQYF. The CDR3 nucleotides read TGTGCCAGCTCACCACCGGGCGCTCTAGCCAAAAACATTCAGTACTTC. The rearrangement uses TRBV18 and TRBJ2-4; no reliable D call. Germline V gene lookup returns CDR1 KGHSH and CDR2 LQKENI. The CDR3 loop spans 16 amino acids. The germline V and J ends were trimmed by 0 bases and 0 bases, with 9 bases remaining between them.

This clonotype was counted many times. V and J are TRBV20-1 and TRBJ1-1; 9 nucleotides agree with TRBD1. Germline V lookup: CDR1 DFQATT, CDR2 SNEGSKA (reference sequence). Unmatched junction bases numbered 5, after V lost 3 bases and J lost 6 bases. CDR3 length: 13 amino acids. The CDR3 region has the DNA TGCAGTGCTAGTGGGACAGGGACAGCTGAAGCTTTCTTT. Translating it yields CSASGTGTAEAFF.